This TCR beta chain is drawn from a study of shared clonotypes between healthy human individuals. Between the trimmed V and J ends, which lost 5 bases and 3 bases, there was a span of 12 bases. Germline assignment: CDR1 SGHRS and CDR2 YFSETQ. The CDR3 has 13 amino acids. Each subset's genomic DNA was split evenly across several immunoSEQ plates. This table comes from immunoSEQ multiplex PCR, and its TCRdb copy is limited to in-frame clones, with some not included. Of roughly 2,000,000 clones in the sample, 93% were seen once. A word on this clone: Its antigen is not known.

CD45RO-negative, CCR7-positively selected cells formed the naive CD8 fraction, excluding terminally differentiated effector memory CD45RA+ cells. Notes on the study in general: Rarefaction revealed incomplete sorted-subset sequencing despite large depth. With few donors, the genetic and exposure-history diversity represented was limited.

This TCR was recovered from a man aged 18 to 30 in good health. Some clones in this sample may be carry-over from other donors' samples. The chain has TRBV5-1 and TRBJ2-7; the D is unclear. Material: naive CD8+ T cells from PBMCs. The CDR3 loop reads CASRREQGYEQYF. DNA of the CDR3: TGCGCCAGCAGAAGGGAACAAGGCTACGAGCAGTACTTC.